The clone carrying this T cell receptor (beta chain) was picked up a small number of times. V lost 1 base to trimming and J lost 0 bases; unmatched junction nucleotides: 1. Looked up from germline, CDR1 is LNHDA and CDR2 is SQIVND (reference sequence). CDR3 length: 15 amino acids. The data were taken from a study of blood T cell repertoires in COVID-19. Authors' methods: Amplifying reference gene primers gave estimates of nucleated cell counts. Assay used: immunoSEQ multiplex PCR; TCRdb lists only in-frame clones, some missing. V, J and clone size are taken as reported in that table, and D and trimming were inferred from the DNA itself. The sample gives 300,000 to 400,000 clones, 88% of which show up once; 1.2% is in the top ten.

V is TRBV19 and J is TRBJ2-7; 9 bases align to TRBD1. Sequencing was carried out using PBMCs or T cells enriched from blood (not recorded which). This sequence was found in a woman between 18 and 29 years old who had recovered from COVID-19. This CDR3 is CASSIGDRASYEQYF. DNA for the CDR3: TGTGCCAGTAGTATAGGGGACAGGGCCTCCTACGAGCAGTACTTC.